A single sample is the source of the 24 T cell receptor beta chains below, sequenced in a study of molecular identifiers for immune sequencing clone quantification. TCRdb independently ran MiXCR on the PCR reads; one entry per CDR3 protein. The data contain 85,000 to 100,000 distinct CDR3 sequences, roughly 24% of them singletons. The specimen was naive CD8+ T cells from blood, with Jurkat cell RNA spiked in. The subset: FACS-sorted CD8+CD4-CCR7+CD45RA+ naive T cells. These receptors were taken from a human donor in good health. Some libraries in this study had Jurkat cell RNA spiked in.

In its sample, this clonotype was seen many times. J is TRBJ1-4 and V is TRBV5-6, with D possibly TRBD1 on 5 matching bases. The V gene's germline CDR1 is SGHDT and CDR2 YYEEEE. V lost 4 bases to trimming and J lost 4 bases, with 23 bases between them. The CDR3 is made up of 18 amino acids. The CDR3 here is CASSMMTGGGSLNEKLFF. CDR3 DNA: TGTGCCAGCAGCATGATGACTGGGGGAGGGTCCCTTAATGAAAAACTGTTTTTT.

This clonotype was seen ten or more times. The chain carries TRBV9 and TRBJ2-7, with 9 bases aligning to TRBD1. This CDR3 has 15 amino acids. Germline CDR1 is SGDLS and CDR2 is YYNGEE. V was clipped by 3 bases and J by 5 bases; unmatched bases: 9. CDR3 sequence reads: CASSGTGTGPNEQYF. CDR3 coding DNA: TGTGCCAGCAGCGGTACCGGGACAGGGCCCAACGAGCAGTACTTC.

This clonotype has a count of ten or more. The V call is TRBV29-1, the J call TRBJ2-7, with unresolved D. The CDR3 has 13 amino acids. The germline CDR1 and CDR2 sequences are SQVTM and ANQGSEA. V dropped 5 bases and J dropped 2 bases, with 13 bases sitting between them. The CDR3 protein is CSVLGDAAYEQYF. Here the CDR3 DNA reads TGCAGCGTTTTGGGTGACGCAGCCTACGAGCAGTACTTC.

This clonotype was counted only a few times. The chain has TRBV7-9 and TRBJ1-6, with D unclear. This CDR3 contains 13 residues. The V end was cut by 5 bases, the J end by 8 bases, with 10 bases between. Germline V CDR1 and CDR2: SEHNR, FQNEAQ (reference sequence). CDR3 amino acids: CASSPYSYSPLHF. The CDR3 DNA reads TGTGCCAGCAGCCCCTACAGTTATTCACCCCTCCACTTT.

This clonotype was detected many times. The V and J genes are TRBV7-9 and TRBJ2-2; the D gene is possibly TRBD1 (6 bases). This CDR3 comprises 15 residues. Trimming shortened V by 3 bases and J by 2 bases, and 10 bases separated the two germline ends. Germline CDR1 and CDR2: SEHNR and FQNEAQ (reference sequence). CDR3 in amino acids: CASSLWDTNTGELFF. In nucleotides, the CDR3 is TGTGCCAGCAGCTTGTGGGACACCAACACCGGGGAGCTGTTTTTT.

The sample holds many counts of this clonotype. The chain couples TRBV19 to TRBJ1-2; D not certain. V lost 3 bases, J lost 3 bases, and 11 bases lay in between. Germline V CDR1 and CDR2: LNHDA, SQIVND (reference sequence). This CDR3 has 14 amino acids. The CDR3 protein is CASSISGEYYGYTF. CDR3 coding DNA: TGTGCCAGTAGTATTTCTGGGGAGTACTATGGCTACACCTTC.

This clonotype was seen more than once but under ten times. The rearrangement joins TRBV30 to TRBJ1-1; perhaps TRBD1 as D (6 bases). Trimming shortened V by 7 bases and J by 0 bases, and 15 bases separated the two germline ends. The germline V gene has CDR1 GTSNPN and CDR2 SVGIG (reference sequence). The CDR3 consists of 14 residues. CDR3 loop: CAYGQGRLNTEAFF. CDR3 DNA: TGTGCCTACGGGCAGGGGAGATTGAACACTGAAGCTTTCTTT. Based on the CDR3 plus reference TRBV30 and TRBJ1-1, the full variable domain is SQTIHQWPATLVQPVGSPLSLECTVEGTSNPNLYWYRQAAGRGLQLLFYSVGIGQISSEVPQNLSASRPQDRQFILSSKKLLLSDSGFYLCAYGQGRLNTEAFFGQGTRLTVV.

This sequence joins TRBV19 and TRBJ2-7; D is unresolved. Trimming removed 1 base from V and 6 bases from J, with 13 bases in between. The CDR3 covers 14 residues. Germline CDR1 and CDR2: LNHDA and SQIVND (reference sequence). CDR3 nucleotides: TGTGCCAGTAGTATAGGCGGCCGAACCTGCGAGCAGTACTTC. It encodes CASSIGGRTCEQYF.

The sample holds many counts of this clonotype. The rearrangement joins TRBV20-1 to TRBJ2-2; D possibly corresponds to TRBD2 (6 bases). The CDR3 sequence is 19 residues long. Germline V gene data show CDR1 as DFQATT and CDR2 as SNEGSKA (reference sequence). Trimming pared 0 bases from V and 3 bases from J, leaving 23 bases between. CDR3 DNA: TGCAGTGCTAGAGATAGTGTGCGGTTCGTAGCGGTAGACACCGGGGAGCTGTTTTTT. Translating it yields CSARDSVRFVAVDTGELFF.

Concerning this clonotype itself: As the CDR3 is not closed by the conserved phenylalanine or tryptophan, this likely results from a read error. The chain carries TRBV20-1 and TRBJ2-1, with 9 bases that match TRBD2. Germline values: CDR1 DFQATT, CDR2 SNEGSKA (reference sequence). Trimming cost V 0 bases and J 6 bases; bases outside gene matches: 6. The CDR3 is made up of 15 amino acids. In DNA, the CDR3 is TGCAGTGCTAGAGAAATAGCGGGAGTCTTCAATGAGCAGTTCTCC. Translation: CSAREIAGVFNEQFS.

Concerning this clonotype: With a much larger clone just one base away, this may be a read error. The chain carries TRBV6-5 and TRBJ2-3; D unclear. The CDR3 spans 15 residues. Germline V gives CDR1 MNHEY, CDR2 SVGAGI. Here the CDR3 reads CTSSYSPSSTDTQYF. Written as DNA, the CDR3 is TGTACCAGCAGTTATAGTCCGTCTAGCACAGATACGCAGTATTTT.

This clonotype was seen more than once but under ten times. The rearrangement joins TRBV10-2 to TRBJ2-7, with D hard to call. The CDR3 totals 11 residues. Germline-derived CDR1 and CDR2 are WSHSY and SAAADI. V dropped 2 bases and J dropped 7 bases, with 6 bases sitting between them. The CDR3 reads CASSEVGEQYF. CDR3 nucleotide sequence: TGCGCCAGCAGTGAGGTAGGGGAGCAGTACTTC.

V and J are TRBV20-1 and TRBJ2-1, with a weak D call TRBD1 (5 bases). The length of the CDR3 is 14 residues. Trimming left V 3 bases short and J 6 bases short, with 15 bases between. The germline V gene encodes CDR1 DFQATT and CDR2 SNEGSKA (reference sequence). CDR3: CSASLSVRVNEQFF. The CDR3 DNA reads as TGCAGTGCTAGTTTGTCTGTCAGGGTCAATGAGCAGTTCTTC.

V usage is TRBV6-2 or TRBV6-3 and J usage is TRBJ2-5, with 13 bases fitting TRBD2. Germline V gives CDR1 MNHEY, CDR2 SVGEGT. The V segment lost 1 base and the J segment 2 bases; nucleotides outside the gene matches: 7. The CDR3 is made up of 18 amino acids. The CDR3 DNA sequence: TGTGCCAGCAGTTACTTCCGGACTAGCGGGAGAAAGCAAGAGACCCAGTACTTC. Its protein product is CASSYFRTSGRKQETQYF.

This sequence joins TRBV4-2 and TRBJ1-2; TRBD1 aligns across 9 bases. The CDR3 is 12 amino acids. Germline CDR1 and CDR2: LGHNA and YNFKEQ. Germline trimming cut 10 bases from V and 8 bases from J; bases unmatched to any gene: 8. The CDR3, as DNA: TGTGCCACCGGACAGGGGCGTGACGGCTACACCTTC. Protein product: CATGQGRDGYTF.

This clonotype was found a few times. The V call is TRBV20-1, the J call TRBJ2-1, with TRBD2 identical over 8 bases. The CDR3 has 14 amino acids. Germline CDR1 reads DFQATT; CDR2 reads SNEGSKA (reference sequence). V shed 4 bases, J shed 6 bases, and the junction held 8 bases outside the gene matches. The CDR3 DNA is TGCAGTGCTACCGGGACTAGATCTTCCAATGAGCAGTTCTTC. Amino acid sequence: CSATGTRSSNEQFF.

This clonotype was counted many times. This chain uses TRBV6-1 with TRBJ1-5; 10 bases are a match to TRBD1. V lost 1 base, J lost 5 bases, and 8 bases stayed unmatched. The CDR3 totals 17 residues. Per germline, CDR1 MNHNS and CDR2 SASEGT. CDR3 region: CASSEEIGDRGHQPQHF. In DNA, the CDR3 is TGTGCCAGCAGTGAAGAAATTGGAGACAGGGGGCATCAGCCCCAGCATTTT.

Ten or more counts support this clonotype. This chain links TRBV4-1 with TRBJ1-6, with 7 bases lining up with TRBD1. This CDR3 is 15 amino acids long. Per the germline V gene, CDR1 is MGHRA and CDR2 is YSYEKL. Trimming at V came to 9 bases and at J to 1 base, leaving 6 bases not matched to a gene. This CDR3 is CASSTGESYNSPLHF. The CDR3 nucleotides are TGCGCCAGTAGCACAGGGGAGTCCTATAATTCACCCCTCCACTTT.

This clonotype was observed at least ten times. The V and J genes are TRBV5-5 and TRBJ2-7; no reliable D call. In germline, CDR1 is SGHKS, CDR2 YYEKEE (reference sequence). V lost 1 base and J lost 1, with 6 bases in between. This CDR3 is 13 amino acids long. CDR3 sequence reads: CASSLQDSYEQYF. CDR3 DNA sequence: TGTGCCAGCAGCTTGCAGGATTCCTACGAGCAGTACTTC. Full variable domain (remainder filled in from reference TRBV5-5 and TRBJ2-7): DAGVTQSPTHLIKTRGQQVTLRCSPISGHKSVSWYQQVLGQGPQFIFQYYEKEERGRGNFPDRFSARQFPNYSSELNVNALLLGDSALYLCASSLQDSYEQYFGPGTRLTVT.

This clonotype appeared many times. The J gene is TRBJ2-7, the V gene TRBV7-9, with D possibly TRBD1 on 6 matching bases. Germline V lookup: CDR1 SEHNR, CDR2 FQNEAQ (reference sequence). Trimming stripped 6 bases from V and 2 bases from J, with 14 bases between. The CDR3 runs to 14 residues. CDR3 sequence: CASRPEDSTYEQYF. The DNA for the CDR3 is TGTGCCAGCAGGCCCGAGGACAGCACCTACGAGCAGTACTTC.

Concerning this clonotype itself: A read error may explain this, as a much larger clone is one base away. CDR3 region: CASSYSIRGSYEQYF. CDR3 DNA sequence: TGTGCCAGCAGTTACTCGATACGGGGGTCCTACGAGCAGTACTTC. This chain joins TRBV6-5 and TRBJ2-7, with a weak D call TRBD2 (6 bases). With 0 bases removed from V and 1 base from J, the gap between germline ends came to 10 bases. The CDR3 loop spans 15 amino acids. Per the germline V gene, CDR1 is MNHEY and CDR2 is SVGAGI.

The chain couples TRBV14 to TRBJ2-2, with 9 nucleotides matching TRBD1. V lost 6 bases and J lost 5; bases outside the gene matches: 13. CDR3 length equals 17 residues. In germline, CDR1 is SGHDN, CDR2 FVKESK. CDR3 sequence reads: CASSQQLGQGLTGELFF. The CDR3, as DNA: TGTGCCAGCAGTCAACAGTTGGGACAGGGACTTACCGGGGAGCTGTTTTTT.

Ten or more counts support this clonotype. The chain recombines TRBV25-1 with TRBJ1-1; D is unresolved. This CDR3 contains 16 residues. V lost 8 bases and J lost 4, with 23 bases in between. Germline loops: CDR1 MGHDK, CDR2 SYGVNS. DNA for the CDR3: TGTGCCAGCCACGCTCCCAGGATCAGGTTGGGCACTGAAGCTTTCTTT. It codes for CASHAPRIRLGTEAFF.

As regards this clonotype: A much more abundant neighbour one base away suggests this may be a read error. This chain links TRBV27 with TRBJ2-7, with D possibly TRBD1 on 6 matching bases. CDR1 and CDR2 from the germline V gene are MNHEY and SMNVEV (reference sequence). The CDR3 has 15 amino acids. The chain's CDR3 is CASSSGLQGVAERYF. CDR3 in DNA: TGTGCCAGCAGTTCTGGCCTACAGGGTGTGGCCGAGCGGTACTTC.